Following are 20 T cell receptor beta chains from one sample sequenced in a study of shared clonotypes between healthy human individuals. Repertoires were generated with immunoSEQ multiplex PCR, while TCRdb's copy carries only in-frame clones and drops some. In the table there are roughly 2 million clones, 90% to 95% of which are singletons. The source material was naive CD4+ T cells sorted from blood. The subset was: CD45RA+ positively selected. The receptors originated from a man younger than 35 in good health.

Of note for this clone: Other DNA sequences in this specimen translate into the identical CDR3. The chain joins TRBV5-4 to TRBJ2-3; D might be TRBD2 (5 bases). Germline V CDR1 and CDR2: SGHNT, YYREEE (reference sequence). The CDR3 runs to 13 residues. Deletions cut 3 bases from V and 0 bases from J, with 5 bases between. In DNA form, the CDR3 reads TGTGCCAGCAGCTCGGGGAGCACAGATACGCAGTATTTT. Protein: CASSSGSTDTQYF.

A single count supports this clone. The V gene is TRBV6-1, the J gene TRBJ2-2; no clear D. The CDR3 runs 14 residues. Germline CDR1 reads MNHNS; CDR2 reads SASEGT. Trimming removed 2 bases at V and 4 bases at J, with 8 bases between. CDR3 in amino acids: CASSELVATGELFF. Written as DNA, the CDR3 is TGTGCCAGCAGTGAATTGGTGGCCACCGGGGAGCTGTTTTTT.

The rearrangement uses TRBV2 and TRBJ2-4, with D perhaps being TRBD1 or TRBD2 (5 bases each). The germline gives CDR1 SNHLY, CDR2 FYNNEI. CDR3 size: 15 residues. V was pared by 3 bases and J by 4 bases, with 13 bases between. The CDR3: CASSEDITGKNIQYF. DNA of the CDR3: TGTGCCAGCAGTGAGGACATTACGGGAAAAAACATTCAGTACTTC.

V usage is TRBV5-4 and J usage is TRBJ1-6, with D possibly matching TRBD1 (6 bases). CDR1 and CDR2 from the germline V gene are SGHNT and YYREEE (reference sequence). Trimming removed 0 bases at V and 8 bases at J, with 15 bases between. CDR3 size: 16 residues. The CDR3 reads CASSLEGVPRDSPLHF. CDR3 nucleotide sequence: TGTGCCAGCAGCTTGGAGGGGGTCCCTAGGGATTCACCCCTCCACTTT.

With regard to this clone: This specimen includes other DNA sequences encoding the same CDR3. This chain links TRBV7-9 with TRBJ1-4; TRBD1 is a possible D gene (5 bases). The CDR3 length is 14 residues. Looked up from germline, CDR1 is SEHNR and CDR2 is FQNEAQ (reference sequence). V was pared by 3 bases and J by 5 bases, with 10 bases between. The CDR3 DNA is TGTGCCAGCAGCTTGGGTGGGGCCAATGAAAAACTGTTTTTT. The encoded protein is CASSLGGANEKLFF.

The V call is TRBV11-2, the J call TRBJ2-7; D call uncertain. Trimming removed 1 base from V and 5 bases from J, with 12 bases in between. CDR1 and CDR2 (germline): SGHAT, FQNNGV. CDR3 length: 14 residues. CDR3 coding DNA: TGTGCCAGCAGCTTAGCGAGTCGAGGTGACGAGCAGTACTTC. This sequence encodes CASSLASRGDEQYF.

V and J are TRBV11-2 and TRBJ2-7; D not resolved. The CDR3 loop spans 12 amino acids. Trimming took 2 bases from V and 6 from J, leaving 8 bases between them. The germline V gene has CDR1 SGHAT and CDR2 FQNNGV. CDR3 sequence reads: CASSLNGFEQYF. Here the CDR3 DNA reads TGTGCCAGCAGCTTAAATGGGTTCGAGCAGTACTTC.

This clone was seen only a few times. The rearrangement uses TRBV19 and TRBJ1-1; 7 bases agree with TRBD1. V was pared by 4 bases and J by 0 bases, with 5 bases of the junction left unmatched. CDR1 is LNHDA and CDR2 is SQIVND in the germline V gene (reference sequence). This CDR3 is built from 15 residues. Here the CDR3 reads CASSTRQGVNTEAFF. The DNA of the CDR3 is TGTGCCAGTAGTACAAGACAGGGCGTGAACACTGAAGCTTTCTTT.

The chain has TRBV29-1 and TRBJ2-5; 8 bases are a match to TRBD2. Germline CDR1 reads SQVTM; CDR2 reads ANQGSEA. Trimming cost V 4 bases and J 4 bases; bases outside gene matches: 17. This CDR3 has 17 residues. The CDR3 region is CSVGKRLQRESGETQYF. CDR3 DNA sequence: TGCAGCGTTGGGAAACGTCTTCAGCGGGAGTCCGGAGAGACCCAGTACTTC.

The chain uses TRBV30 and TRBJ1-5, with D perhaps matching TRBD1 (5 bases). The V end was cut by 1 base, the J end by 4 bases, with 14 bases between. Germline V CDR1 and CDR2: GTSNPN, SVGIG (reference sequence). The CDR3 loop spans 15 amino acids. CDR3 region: CAWSGGHSSNQPQHF. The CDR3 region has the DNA TGTGCCTGGAGTGGTGGACACTCGTCTAATCAGCCCCAGCATTTT.

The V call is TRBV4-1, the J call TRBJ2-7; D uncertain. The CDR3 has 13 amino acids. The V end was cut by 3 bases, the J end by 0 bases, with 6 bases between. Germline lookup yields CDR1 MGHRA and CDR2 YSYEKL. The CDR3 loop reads CASSHTYSYEQYF. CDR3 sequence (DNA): TGCGCCAGCAGCCACACATACTCCTACGAGCAGTACTTC.

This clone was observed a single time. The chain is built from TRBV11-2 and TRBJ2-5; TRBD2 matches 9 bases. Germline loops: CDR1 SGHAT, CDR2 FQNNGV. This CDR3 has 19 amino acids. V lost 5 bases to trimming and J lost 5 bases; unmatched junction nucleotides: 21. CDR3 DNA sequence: TGTGCCAGCAGCATCAATAACCTAGCGGGGAACGAAAAGTGGGAGACCCAGTACTTC. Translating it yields CASSINNLAGNEKWETQYF.

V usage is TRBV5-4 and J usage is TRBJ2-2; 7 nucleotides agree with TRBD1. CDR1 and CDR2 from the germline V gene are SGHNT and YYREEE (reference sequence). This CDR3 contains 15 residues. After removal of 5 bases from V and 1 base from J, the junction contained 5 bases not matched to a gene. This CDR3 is CASRTQGQNTGELFF. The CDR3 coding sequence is TGTGCCAGCAGGACACAGGGGCAGAACACCGGGGAGCTGTTTTTT.

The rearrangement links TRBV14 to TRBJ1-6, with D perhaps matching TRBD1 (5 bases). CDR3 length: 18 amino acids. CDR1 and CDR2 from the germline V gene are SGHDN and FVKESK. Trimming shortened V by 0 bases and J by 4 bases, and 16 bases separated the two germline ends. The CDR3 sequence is CASSQEGRVEPYNSPLHF. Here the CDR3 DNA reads TGTGCCAGCAGCCAAGAGGGGCGAGTTGAACCTTATAATTCACCCCTCCACTTT.

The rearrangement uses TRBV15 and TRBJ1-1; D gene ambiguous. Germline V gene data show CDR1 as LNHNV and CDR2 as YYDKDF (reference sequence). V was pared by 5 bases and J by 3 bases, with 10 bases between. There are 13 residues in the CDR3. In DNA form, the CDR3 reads TGTGCCACCAGCCGGGTCTGGGACACTGAAGCTTTCTTT. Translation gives CATSRVWDTEAFF.

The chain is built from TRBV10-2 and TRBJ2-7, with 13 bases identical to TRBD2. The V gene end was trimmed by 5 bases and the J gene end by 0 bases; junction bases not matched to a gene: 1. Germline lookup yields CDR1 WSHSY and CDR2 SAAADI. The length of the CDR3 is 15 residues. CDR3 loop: CASSRTSGSSYEQYF. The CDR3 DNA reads TGCGCCAGCAGTCGGACTAGCGGGAGCTCCTACGAGCAGTACTTC.

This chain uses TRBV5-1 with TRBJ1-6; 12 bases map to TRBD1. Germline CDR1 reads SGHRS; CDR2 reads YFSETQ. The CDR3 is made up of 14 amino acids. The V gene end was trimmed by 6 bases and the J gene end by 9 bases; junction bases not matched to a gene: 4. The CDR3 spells CASKGTGGTSPLHF. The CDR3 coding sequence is TGCGCCAGCAAAGGGACAGGGGGCACTTCACCCCTCCACTTT.

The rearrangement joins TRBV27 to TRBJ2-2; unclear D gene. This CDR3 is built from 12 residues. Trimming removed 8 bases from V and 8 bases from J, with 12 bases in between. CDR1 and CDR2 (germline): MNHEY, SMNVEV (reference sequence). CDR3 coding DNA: TGTGCCAGCGGGCCAGTGGGAGGGGAGCTGTTTTTT. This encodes CASGPVGGELFF.

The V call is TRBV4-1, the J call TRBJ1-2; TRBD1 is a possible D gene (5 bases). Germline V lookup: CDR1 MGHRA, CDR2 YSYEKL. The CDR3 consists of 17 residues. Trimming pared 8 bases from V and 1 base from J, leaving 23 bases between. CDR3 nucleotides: TGCGCCAGCTTTTGGAGACATCCGGGACCTATTAACTATGGCTACACCTTC. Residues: CASFWRHPGPINYGYTF.

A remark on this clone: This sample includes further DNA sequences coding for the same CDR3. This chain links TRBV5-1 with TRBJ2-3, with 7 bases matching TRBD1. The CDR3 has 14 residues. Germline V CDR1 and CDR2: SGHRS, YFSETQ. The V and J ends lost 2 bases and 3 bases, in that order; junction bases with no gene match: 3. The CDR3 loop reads CASSLRGRTDTQYF. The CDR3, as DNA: TGCGCCAGCAGCTTAAGGGGGCGAACAGATACGCAGTATTTT.